This T cell receptor beta chain was profiled in a study of post-analysis software for immune sequencing data (dated by TCRdb to about 2015). Study-level background: Recorded disease courses included relapsing-remitting, secondary progressive and progressive-relapsing multiple sclerosis, with some patients lacking subtype annotation. The patient repertoires were set against about eleven previously published healthy control repertoires from donors whose ages ranged from roughly 6 to 25 years. A subset of samples was prepared in parallel using single-end sample barcoding, then pooled and co-amplified after Illumina adapter ligation.

The germline ends are 13 bases apart after V is trimmed by 6 bases and J by 10 bases. CDR1 SNHLY and CDR2 FYNNEI are derived from the germline V gene. The CDR3 runs 12 residues from the cysteine to the phenylalanine. Left in the record is the CDR3 DNA by itself, 36 bases read in frame from the first base. Library creation used PCR. The sequencer was an Illumina HiSeq 2500. To reduce PCR and sequencing biases, unique molecular identifiers were incorporated into the TCR beta cDNA libraries. Every 1 to 10 million input T cells yielded approximately 500,000 cDNA molecules, meaning each molecule approximated one T cell. The patient libraries were prepared and sequenced with the same protocol used for the earlier healthy control dataset. Within a given batch, samples were prepared together, multiplexed and sequenced on the same HiSeq lane. Per the source publication's procedure: Raw barcoded reads were processed with MIGEC, discarding single-read molecular identifier groups before consensus assembly and CDR3 extraction. VDJtools was used for post-analysis of the clonotype tables, with diversity normalized by down-sampling every dataset to the smallest sample size. To correct batch-related cross-sample contamination, repertoire overlap clustering matched CDR3 amino acid sequences but not nucleotide sequences. In TCRdb, the public reads were trimmed at Q25 with fastp and aligned with MiXCR, with productive beta chains retained. Identical CDR3 proteins give one entry, which carries the most common genes and DNA. In this record, the V and J calls reflect TCRdb's handling and not the investigators' own analysis. This sample gives about half a million distinct CDR3 sequences in total; under 40% of them show up just once. Around 5.9% of the sample rests with the top ten.

The study at large found these results: The multiple sclerosis patient group was slightly younger than the control group. Normalized Chao1 diversity was significantly lower in multiple sclerosis patients than controls, suggesting substantial peripheral T-cell clonal expansion. Direct clustering with F measure showed strong co-clustering of samples prepared in the same batch, prompting a batch-effect correction. Roughly 5 TRBV segments, including TRBV5-6, TRBV5-1 and TRBV20-1, were significantly more frequent in patients than controls.

This clonotype was seen a handful of times. Its binding antigen is unknown. Qualities for individual bases were not recorded, and no much larger clone is one base off. To demonstrate the VDJtools post-analysis software, the study profiled TCR beta repertoires from the peripheral blood of about 13 young patients with multiple sclerosis. The patients with multiple sclerosis were children and adolescents between 6 and 15 years of age. Sample: blood. This receptor chain uses TRBV2 and TRBJ1-5, with the D gene too uncertain to name. The receptor was derived from a girl aged 2-17 years with multiple sclerosis. The nucleotides read TGTGCCAGCAGCTCACCCCCGAAACCCCAGCATTTT. It is translated as CASSSPPKPQHF.